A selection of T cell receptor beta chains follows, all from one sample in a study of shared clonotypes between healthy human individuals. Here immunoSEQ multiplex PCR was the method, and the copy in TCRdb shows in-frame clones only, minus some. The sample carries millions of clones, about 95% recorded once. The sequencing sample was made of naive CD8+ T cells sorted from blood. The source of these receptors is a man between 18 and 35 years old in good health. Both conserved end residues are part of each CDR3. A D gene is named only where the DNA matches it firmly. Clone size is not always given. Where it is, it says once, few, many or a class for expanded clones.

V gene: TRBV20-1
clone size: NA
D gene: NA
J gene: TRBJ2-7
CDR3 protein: CSVEGDEQYF
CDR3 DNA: TGCAGTGTGGAGGGCGACGAGCAGTACTTC

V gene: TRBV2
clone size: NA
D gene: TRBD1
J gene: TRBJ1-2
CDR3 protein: CASITQGDGDGYTF
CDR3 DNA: TGTGCCAGCATAACCCAGGGGGATGGCGACGGCTACACCTTC

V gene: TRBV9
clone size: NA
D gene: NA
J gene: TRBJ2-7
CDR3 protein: CASSVGTGRYEQYF
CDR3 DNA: TGTGCCAGCAGCGTAGGAACCGGGCGCTACGAGCAGTACTTC

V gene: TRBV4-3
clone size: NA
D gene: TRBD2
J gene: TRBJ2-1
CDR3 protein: CASSQELAGGIGSYNEQFF
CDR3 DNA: TGCGCCAGCAGCCAAGAACTAGCGGGAGGGATTGGGTCCTACAATGAGCAGTTCTTC

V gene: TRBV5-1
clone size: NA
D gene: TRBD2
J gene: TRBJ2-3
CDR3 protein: CASSLGSGTSTDTQYF
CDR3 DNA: TGCGCCAGCAGCTTGGGAAGCGGGACTAGCACAGATACGCAGTATTTT

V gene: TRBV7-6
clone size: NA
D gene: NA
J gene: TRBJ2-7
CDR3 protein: CASSLFPNEQYF
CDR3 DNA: TGTGCCAGCAGCTTATTCCCCAACGAGCAGTACTTC

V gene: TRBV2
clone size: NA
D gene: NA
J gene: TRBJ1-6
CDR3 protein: CASRAQQESSYNSPLHF
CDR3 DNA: TGTGCCAGCAGGGCACAACAGGAGAGCTCCTATAATTCACCCCTCCACTTT

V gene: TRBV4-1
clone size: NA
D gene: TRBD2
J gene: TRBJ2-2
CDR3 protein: CASSQVAGDFAGELFF
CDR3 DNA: TGCGCCAGCAGCCAAGTAGCGGGAGATTTTGCCGGGGAGCTGTTTTTT

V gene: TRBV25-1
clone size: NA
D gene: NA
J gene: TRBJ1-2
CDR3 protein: CASSMGGPNYGYTF
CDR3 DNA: TGTGCCAGCAGCATGGGGGGACCTAACTATGGCTACACCTTC

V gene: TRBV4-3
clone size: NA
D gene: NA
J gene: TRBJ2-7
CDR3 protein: CASSQTHWGYEQYF
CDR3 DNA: TGCGCCAGCAGCCAAACCCATTGGGGCTACGAGCAGTACTTC

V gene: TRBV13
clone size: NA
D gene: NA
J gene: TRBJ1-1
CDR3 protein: CASSEPQGGNTEAFF
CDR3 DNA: TGTGCCAGCAGCGAGCCACAAGGGGGGAACACTGAAGCTTTCTTT

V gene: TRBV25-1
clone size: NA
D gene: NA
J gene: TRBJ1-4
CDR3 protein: CASSEFGVGEKLFF
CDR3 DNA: TGTGCCAGCAGTGAATTCGGGGTAGGCGAAAAACTGTTTTTT

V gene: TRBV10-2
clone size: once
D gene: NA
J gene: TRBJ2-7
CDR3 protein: CASSLTYEQYF
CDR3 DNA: TGCGCCAGCAGTTTAACCTACGAGCAGTACTTC

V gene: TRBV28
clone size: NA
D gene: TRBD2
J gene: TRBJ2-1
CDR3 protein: CASSLTSGGYNEQFF
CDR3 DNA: TGTGCCAGCAGTTTAACTAGCGGGGGGTACAATGAGCAGTTCTTC

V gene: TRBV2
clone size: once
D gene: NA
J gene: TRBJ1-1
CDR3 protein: CASSDAISDVGTEAFF
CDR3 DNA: TGTGCCAGCAGTGATGCCATCTCGGACGTCGGCACTGAAGCTTTCTTT

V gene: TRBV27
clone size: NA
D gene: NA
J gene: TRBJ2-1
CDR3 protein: CASSLGQGLHNEQFF
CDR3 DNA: TGTGCCAGCAGTTTAGGGCAGGGACTCCACAATGAGCAGTTCTTC

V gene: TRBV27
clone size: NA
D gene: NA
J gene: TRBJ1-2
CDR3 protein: CASTNWGGGYTF
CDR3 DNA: TGTGCCAGCACCAATTGGGGGGGTGGCTACACCTTC

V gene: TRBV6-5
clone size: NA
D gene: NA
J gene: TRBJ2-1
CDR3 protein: CASSYVGDYNEQFF
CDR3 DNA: TGTGCCAGCAGTTACGTGGGGGACTACAATGAGCAGTTCTTC

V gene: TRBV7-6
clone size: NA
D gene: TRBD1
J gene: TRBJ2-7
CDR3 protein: CASSFAGTGPYEQYF
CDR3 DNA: TGTGCCAGCAGCTTCGCTGGGACAGGGCCCTACGAGCAGTACTTC

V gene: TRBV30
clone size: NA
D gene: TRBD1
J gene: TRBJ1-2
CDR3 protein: CAWSVGGLYGYTF
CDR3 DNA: TGTGCCTGGAGTGTAGGGGGCCTCTATGGCTACACCTTC

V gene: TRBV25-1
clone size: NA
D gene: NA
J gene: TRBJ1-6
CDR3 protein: CASSEWVTDYNSPLHF
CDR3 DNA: TGTGCCAGCAGTGAATGGGTAACCGATTATAATTCACCCCTCCACTTT

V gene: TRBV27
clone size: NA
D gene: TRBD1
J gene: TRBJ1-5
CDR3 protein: CASRDRTGLQPQHF
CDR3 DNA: TGTGCCAGCAGGGACCGGACAGGCCTCCAGCCCCAGCATTTT

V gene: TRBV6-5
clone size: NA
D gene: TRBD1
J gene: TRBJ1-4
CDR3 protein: CASSLQGALGEKLFF
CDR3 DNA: TGTGCCAGCAGTTTACAGGGGGCTTTGGGTGAAAAACTGTTTTTT

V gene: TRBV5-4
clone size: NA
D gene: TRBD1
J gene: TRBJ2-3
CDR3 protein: CASSLQDRPTDTQYF
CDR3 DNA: TGTGCCAGCAGCTTGCAGGACAGGCCCACAGATACGCAGTATTTT

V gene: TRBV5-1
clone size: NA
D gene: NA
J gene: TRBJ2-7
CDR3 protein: CASSFRTETYEQYF
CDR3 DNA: TGCGCCAGCAGCTTTAGGACAGAGACCTACGAGCAGTACTTC

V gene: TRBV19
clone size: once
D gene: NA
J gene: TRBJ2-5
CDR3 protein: CASGLTSETQYF
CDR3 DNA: TGTGCCAGCGGACTAACAAGCGAGACCCAGTACTTC

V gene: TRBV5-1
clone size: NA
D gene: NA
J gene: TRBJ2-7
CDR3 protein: CASGPGATYEQYF
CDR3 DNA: TGCGCCAGCGGCCCCGGGGCCACCTACGAGCAGTACTTC

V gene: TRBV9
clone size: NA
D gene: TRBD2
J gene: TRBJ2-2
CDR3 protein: CASSETSGYRTGELFF
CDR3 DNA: TGTGCCAGCAGCGAGACTAGCGGGTATCGCACCGGGGAGCTGTTTTTT

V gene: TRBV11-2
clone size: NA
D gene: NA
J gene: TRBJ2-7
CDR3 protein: CASSLGGVPYEQYF
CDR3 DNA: TGTGCCAGCAGCTTAGGAGGGGTCCCCTACGAGCAGTACTTC

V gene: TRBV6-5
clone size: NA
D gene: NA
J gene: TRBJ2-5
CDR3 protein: CASSRQSGSQETQYF
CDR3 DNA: TGTGCCAGCAGTCGCCAATCCGGGTCGCAAGAGACCCAGTACTTC

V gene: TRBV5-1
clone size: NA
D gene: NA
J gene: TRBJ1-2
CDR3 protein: CASSLDPPGMGDYGYTF
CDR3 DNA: TGCGCCAGCAGCCTGGACCCCCCGGGGATGGGAGACTATGGCTACACCTTC

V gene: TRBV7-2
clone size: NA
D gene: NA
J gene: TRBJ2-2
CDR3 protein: CASSLFLQSNTGELFF
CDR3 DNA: TGTGCCAGCAGCTTATTTTTACAGTCGAACACCGGGGAGCTGTTTTTT

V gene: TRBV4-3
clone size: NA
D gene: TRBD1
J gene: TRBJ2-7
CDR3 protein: CASSQDQGAGWNEQYF
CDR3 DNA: TGCGCCAGCAGCCAAGACCAGGGGGCTGGGTGGAACGAGCAGTACTTC

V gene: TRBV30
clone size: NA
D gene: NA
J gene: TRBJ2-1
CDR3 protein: CAWGGHTLSSYNEQFF
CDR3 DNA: TGTGCCTGGGGAGGCCACACTCTTAGCTCCTACAATGAGCAGTTCTTC

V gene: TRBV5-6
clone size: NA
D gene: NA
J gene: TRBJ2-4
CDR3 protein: CASSWGEQKNIQYF
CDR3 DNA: TGTGCCAGCAGCTGGGGAGAACAGAAAAACATTCAGTACTTC

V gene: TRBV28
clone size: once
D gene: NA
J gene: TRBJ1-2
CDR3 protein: CASSQPDLLVSDGYTF
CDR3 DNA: TGTGCCAGCAGTCAACCGGACTTACTCGTATCGGATGGCTACACCTTC

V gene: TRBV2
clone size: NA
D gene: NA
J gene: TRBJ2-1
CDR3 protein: CASTKAGDWMSEQFF
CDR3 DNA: TGTGCCAGCACCAAAGCCGGGGACTGGATGTCAGAGCAGTTCTTC

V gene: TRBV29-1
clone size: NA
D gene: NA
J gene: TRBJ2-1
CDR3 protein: CSVVLGINEQFF
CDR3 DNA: TGCAGCGTTGTTCTGGGGATCAATGAGCAGTTCTTC

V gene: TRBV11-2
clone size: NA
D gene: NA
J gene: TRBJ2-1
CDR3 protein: CASSLGGPGNEQFF
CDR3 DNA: TGTGCCAGCAGCTTAGGGGGGCCGGGCAATGAGCAGTTCTTC

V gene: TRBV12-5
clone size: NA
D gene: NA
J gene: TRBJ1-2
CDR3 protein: CASGFLSGHGYTF
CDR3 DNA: TGTGCTAGTGGTTTCCTTTCGGGCCATGGCTACACCTTC